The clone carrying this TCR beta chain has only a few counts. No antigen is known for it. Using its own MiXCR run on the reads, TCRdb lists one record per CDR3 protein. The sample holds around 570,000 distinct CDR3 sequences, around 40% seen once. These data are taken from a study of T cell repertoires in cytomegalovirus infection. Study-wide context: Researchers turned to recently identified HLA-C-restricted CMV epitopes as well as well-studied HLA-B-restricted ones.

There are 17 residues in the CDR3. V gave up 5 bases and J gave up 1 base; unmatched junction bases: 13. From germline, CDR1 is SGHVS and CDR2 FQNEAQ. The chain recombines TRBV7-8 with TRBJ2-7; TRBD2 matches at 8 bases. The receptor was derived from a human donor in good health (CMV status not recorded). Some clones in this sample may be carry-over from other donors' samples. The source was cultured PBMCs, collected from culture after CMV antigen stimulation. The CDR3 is CASSHSLLAVRSYEQYF. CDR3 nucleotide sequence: TGTGCCAGCAGCCACAGTTTACTAGCGGTTCGGTCCTACGAGCAGTACTTC.